Each of the 17 T cell receptor beta chains below was sequenced from the same sample in a study of Graves' ophthalmopathy and Graves' hyperthyroidism. Amplified TCR beta CDR3 regions were obtained using RNA transcripts as template. Investigators did first-round RT-PCR with HTBI primers, then second-round multiplex PCR. Via MiXCR, TCRdb re-called the multiplex PCR reads, giving one row per CDR3 protein. The sample holds hundreds of thousands of distinct CDR3 sequences, 20% to 25% seen once. The source material was peripheral blood. These receptors came from a woman aged 45 to 65 with Graves' ophthalmopathy.

This clonotype was counted many times. The J gene is TRBJ2-3, the V gene TRBV9; 7 bases fit TRBD2. V lost 9 bases, J lost 2 bases, and 15 bases stayed unmatched. This CDR3 is built from 16 residues. Germline V gives CDR1 SGDLS, CDR2 YYNGEE. The CDR3 sequence is CATLGLGGPNTDTQYF. CDR3 nucleotides: TGTGCCACCCTGGGGTTGGGAGGGCCGAACACAGATACGCAGTATTTT.

V usage is TRBV6-2 or TRBV6-3 and J usage is TRBJ2-7; no firm D call. Germline V gene data show CDR1 as MNHEY and CDR2 as SVGEGT. The CDR3 length is 13 residues. V lost 0 bases to trimming and J lost 4 bases, with 7 bases between them. In DNA form, the CDR3 reads TGTGCCAGCAGTTACTCGACTCCTTACGAGCAGTACTTC. It yields the protein CASSYSTPYEQYF.

Ten or more counts support this clonotype. The rearrangement links TRBV28 to TRBJ2-7; no firm D call. The CDR3 is 13 residues long. V lost 6 bases and J 4 bases, leaving 13 bases between the germline ends. Germline lookup yields CDR1 MDHEN and CDR2 SYDVKM. CDR3 coding DNA: TGTGCCAGCAGAAGGACGGCTAAATACGAGCAGTACTTC. This sequence encodes CASRRTAKYEQYF. Full variable domain (remainder filled in from reference TRBV28 and TRBJ2-7): DVKVTQSSRYLVKRTGEKVFLECVQDMDHENMFWYRQDPGLGLRLIYFSYDVKMKEKGDIPEGYSVSREKKERFSLILESASTNQTSMYLCASRRTAKYEQYFGPGTRLTVT.

Many counts were recorded for this clonotype. J is TRBJ1-1 and V is TRBV6-2 or TRBV6-3; tentative D call: TRBD1 (6 bases). V was trimmed by 5 bases and J by 8 bases, leaving 15 bases between them. Germline V gene data show CDR1 as MNHEY and CDR2 as SVGEGT. This CDR3 region has 13 residues. This chain's CDR3 is CASSVVRGREAFF. CDR3 in DNA: TGTGCCAGCAGTGTCGTCAGGGGTCGCGAAGCTTTCTTT.

This clonotype turned up a few times. The chain recombines TRBV18 with TRBJ1-1; D not certain. The germline gives CDR1 KGHSH, CDR2 LQKENI. V lost 3 bases and J lost 1, with 12 bases in between. The CDR3 extends over 15 amino acids. The CDR3 loop reads CASSPLDGANTEAFF. The CDR3, as DNA: TGTGCCAGCTCACCCCTGGACGGAGCGAACACTGAAGCTTTCTTT.

The genes are TRBV6-1 and TRBJ1-5, with TRBD1 matching 8 bases. The CDR3 loop spans 13 amino acids. The V segment lost 8 bases and the J segment 4 bases; nucleotides outside the gene matches: 4. CDR1 is MNHNS, CDR2 SASEGT, per germline. The CDR3 loop is CASYDRGNQPQHF. The CDR3 DNA reads TGTGCCAGCTATGACAGGGGAAATCAGCCCCAGCATTTT.

This clonotype was recorded many times. The rearrangement links TRBV19 to TRBJ2-7, with TRBD2 matching 14 bases. Losses at the gene ends were 6 bases for V and 0 bases for J; bases not matched to a gene: 4. The germline V gene has CDR1 LNHDA and CDR2 SQIVND (reference sequence). CDR3 length: 16 amino acids. The CDR3 DNA sequence: TGTGCCAGTAGGGGACTAGCGGGGGACAGCTCCTACGAGCAGTACTTC. This codes for CASRGLAGDSSYEQYF.

This clonotype turned up a few times. This chain links TRBV7-2 with TRBJ2-3; D gene uncertain. CDR1 and CDR2 from the germline V gene are SGHTA and FQGNSA. The germline V and J ends were trimmed by 0 bases and 3 bases, with 16 bases remaining between them. The CDR3 sequence is 17 residues long. The CDR3: CASSLAGIASVTDTQYF. CDR3 sequence (DNA): TGTGCCAGCAGCTTAGCAGGGATCGCTAGTGTTACAGATACGCAGTATTTT.

This clonotype was recorded once. Given a much more abundant clone one base away, this may be a read error. The J gene is TRBJ1-2, the V gene TRBV5-1; TRBD1 might be the D (5 bases). From germline, CDR1 is SGHRS and CDR2 YFSETQ. The CDR3 spans 13 residues. CDR3 sequence: CAISPGGGHGYTF. The CDR3 DNA reads as TGCGCCATCAGCCCGGGGGGGGGACATGGCTACACCTTC.

This clonotype was seen ten or more times. The V gene is TRBV28, the J gene TRBJ1-5; D ambiguous. There are 15 residues in the CDR3. Germline V gene sequence: CDR1 MDHEN, CDR2 SYDVKM. Trimming shortened V by 4 bases and J by 0 bases, and 10 bases separated the two germline ends. DNA of the CDR3: TGTGCCAGCAGTTCCGGACTCACTAGCAATCAGCCCCAGCATTTT. Residues: CASSSGLTSNQPQHF.

This clonotype has just a few counts. The rearrangement joins TRBV29-1 to TRBJ2-2; 11 bases match TRBD2. Germline assignment: CDR1 SQVTM and CDR2 ANQGSEA. V gave up 4 bases and J gave up 6 bases; unmatched junction bases: 10. This CDR3 has 16 amino acids. In nucleotides, the CDR3 is TGCAGCGTTGGAACTAGCGGGAGATTTTTGTCCGGGGAGCTGTTTTTT. As protein: CSVGTSGRFLSGELFF.

Many counts were recorded for this clonotype. This chain uses TRBV14 with TRBJ2-7; D remains ambiguous. The CDR3 is 14 residues long. Germline lookup yields CDR1 SGHDN and CDR2 FVKESK. Trimming removed 5 bases at V and 3 bases at J, with 14 bases between. The CDR3 DNA sequence: TGTGCCAGCAGCGATGATTTTACGGACTACGAGCAGTACTTC. This encodes CASSDDFTDYEQYF.

The genes are TRBV20-1 and TRBJ2-5, with 9 positions matching TRBD1. The V segment lost 6 bases and the J segment 5 bases; nucleotides outside the gene matches: 10. The germline V gene has CDR1 DFQATT and CDR2 SNEGSKA (reference sequence). This CDR3 has 14 residues. CDR3 protein: CSAPSGTGSETQYF. The CDR3 DNA reads as TGCAGTGCCCCCTCCGGGACAGGGTCGGAGACCCAGTACTTC.

The chain is built from TRBV5-1 and TRBJ2-2; the match to TRBD2 covers 13 bases. There are 15 residues in the CDR3. J was trimmed by 9 bases and V by 1 base; bases with no gene match: 3. The germline V gene has CDR1 SGHRS and CDR2 YFSETQ. CDR3 sequence (DNA): TGCGCCAGCAGCTTGACTAGCGGGAGGGCAAGGGAGCTGTTTTTT. Encoded protein: CASSLTSGRARELFF.

The chain is built from TRBV11-1 and TRBJ2-7; the match to TRBD1 covers 10 bases. J lost 5 bases, V lost 5 bases, and 15 bases had no gene match. This CDR3 is 17 amino acids long. CDR1 is SGHAT, CDR2 FQDESV, per germline (reference sequence). Written as DNA, the CDR3 is TGTGCCAGCAGCCTGATACGTGGCGGACAGGGGGGTGACGAGCAGTACTTC. Protein sequence: CASSLIRGGQGGDEQYF.

About this clonotype itself: A much bigger clone sits one base away, suggesting this may be a read error. The chain combines TRBV7-8 with TRBJ1-1; D not resolved. Per germline, CDR1 SGHVS and CDR2 FQNEAQ. The CDR3 has 14 residues. The germline V and J ends were trimmed by 5 bases and 1 base, with 11 bases remaining between them. The CDR3: CASSPTRSNTEAFF. In nucleotides, the CDR3 is TGTGCCAGCAGCCCTACGAGGTCGAACACTGAAGCTTTCTTT.

This clonotype appeared many times. This chain connects TRBV6-5 to TRBJ1-1; TRBD1 is a possible D gene (5 bases). Per the germline V gene, CDR1 is MNHEY and CDR2 is SVGAGI. The CDR3 runs to 15 residues. Between the trimmed V and J ends, which lost 0 bases and 5 bases, there was a span of 13 bases. Here the CDR3 DNA reads TGTGCCAGCAGTTACTCGAACAAGGGGTGGACTGAAGCTTTCTTT. The encoded protein is CASSYSNKGWTEAFF.